This T cell receptor (beta chain) was profiled in a study of blood T cells in healthy people across ages. Study conclusions and caveats: Higher diversity, along with more naive CD4+ cells, distinguished long-lived donors from aged donors.

The authors ran a second PCR of 7 to 11 cycles using a sample-barcoded 5' primer and a J-beta primer mix. One entry per CDR3 protein results from TCRdb running MiXCR on the 5' RACE reads. The table has 550,000 to 800,000 distinct CDR3 sequences, around 21% seen once; the top ten hold under 4%. Germline V gene lookup returns CDR1 MNHEY and CDR2 SMNVEV (reference sequence). The CDR3 consists of 12 residues. V was trimmed by 9 bases and J by 2 bases, leaving 8 bases between them. This clonotype was counted between two and nine times. No antigen is known for it. Sequencing was done on a sample of blood. The sequence was obtained from a man between 65 and 79 years old in good health. The genes are TRBV27 and TRBJ1-5; D is unresolved. CDR3 loop: CASGEGNQPQHF. The DNA for the CDR3 is TGTGCCAGTGGGGAGGGCAATCAGCCCCAGCATTTT.